The clone carrying this T cell receptor (beta chain) was seen repeatedly, ten times or more. CDR3 size: 13 residues. Trimming removed 1 base from V and 8 bases from J, with 9 bases in between. One entry per CDR3 protein, called by TCRdb with MiXCR from the 5' RACE reads. Counted here are 61,000 or so distinct CDR3 sequences, approximately 12% occurring once; the ten biggest clones make up roughly 1.2%. The data were obtained in a study of early T cells in non-severe SARS-CoV-2 infection. The sequence came from an adult who was a healthcare worker with PCR-confirmed SARS-CoV-2 infection or an uninfected control (not recorded which). The donor label of this sample is uncertain. The source material was whole blood, sampled at baseline. The V and J genes are TRBV12-3 or TRBV12-4 and TRBJ2-1; D is uncertain. This chain's CDR3 is CASSLELSHEQFF. DNA of the CDR3: TGTGCCAGCAGTTTAGAACTTAGTCATGAGCAGTTCTTC.